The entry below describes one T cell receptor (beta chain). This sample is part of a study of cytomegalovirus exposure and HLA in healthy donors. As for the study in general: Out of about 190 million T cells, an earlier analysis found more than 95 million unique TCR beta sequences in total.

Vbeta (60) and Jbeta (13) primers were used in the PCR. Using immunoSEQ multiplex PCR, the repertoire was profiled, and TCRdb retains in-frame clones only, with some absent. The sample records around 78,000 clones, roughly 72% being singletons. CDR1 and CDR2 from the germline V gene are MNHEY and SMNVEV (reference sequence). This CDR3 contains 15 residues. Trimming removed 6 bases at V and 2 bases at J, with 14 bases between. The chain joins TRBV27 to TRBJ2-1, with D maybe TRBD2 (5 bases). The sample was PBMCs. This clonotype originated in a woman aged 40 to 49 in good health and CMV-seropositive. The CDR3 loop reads CASRSLVATYNEQFF. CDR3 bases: TGTGCCAGCAGGTCCTTGGTAGCGACCTACAATGAGCAGTTCTTC.